Listed below are T cell receptor beta chains from one sample, sequenced in a study of shared clonotypes between healthy human individuals. The assay was immunoSEQ multiplex PCR, and TCRdb's table has in-frame clones only and misses some. The sample contains 600,000 to 750,000 clones, 90% of which appear only once. Sequencing was carried out using memory CD8+ T cells from PBMCs. These receptors were obtained from a man in his late teens or twenties in good health. Some clones in this sample may be carry-over from other donors' samples. CDR3s include the opening cysteine and the closing phenylalanine or tryptophan. A D gene is named only where the DNA matches it firmly. Rows may omit the clone size; those that give it use once, few, many or a size class.

TRBJ2-7,TRBV11-2,-,-,14,CASSLGPGVYEQYF,TGTGCCAGCAGCTTAGGACCGGGAGTCTACGAGCAGTACTTC
TRBJ2-7,TRBV7-9,-,-,13,CASSLGVGVEQYF,TGTGCCAGCAGCTTAGGGGTGGGGGTTGAGCAGTACTTC
TRBJ1-1,TRBV9,few,-,14,CASSPRGGSAEAFF,TGTGCCAGCAGCCCACGGGGGGGAAGCGCTGAAGCTTTCTTT
TRBJ2-1,TRBV28,-,TRBD2,15,CASSPRSGRMNEQFF,TGTGCCAGCAGCCCCCGGAGCGGGAGGATGAATGAGCAGTTCTTC
TRBJ2-7,TRBV10-3,-,TRBD2,16,CAISESRAGDRYEQYF,TGTGCCATCAGTGAGTCGAGGGCGGGGGACCGCTACGAGCAGTACTTC
TRBJ1-1,TRBV5-4,-,-,11,CASTLGTEAFF,TGTGCCAGCACCCTGGGTACTGAAGCTTTCTTT
TRBJ1-1,TRBV4-1,few,-,14,CASSQRGMNTEAFF,TGCGCCAGCAGCCAAAGGGGGATGAACACTGAAGCTTTCTTT
TRBJ2-7,TRBV6-1,-,TRBD2,15,CASREGLAQIYEQYF,TGTGCCAGCAGAGAGGGACTAGCGCAAATCTACGAGCAGTACTTC
TRBJ1-1,TRBV4-3,-,-,17,CASSQDFNRPVNTEAFF,TGCGCCAGCAGCCAAGATTTTAACCGCCCAGTGAACACTGAAGCTTTCTTT
TRBJ2-2,TRBV27,-,-,12,CASKEDTGELFF,TGTGCCAGCAAGGAAGACACCGGGGAGCTGTTTTTT
TRBJ2-1,TRBV11-2,once,TRBD2,17,CASSLTLAGGPYNEQFF,TGTGCCAGCAGCCTGACCCTAGCGGGAGGGCCCTACAATGAGCAGTTCTTC
TRBJ1-1,TRBV19,-,TRBD1,15,CASHRDREEFTEAFF,TGTGCCAGTCATAGGGACAGGGAGGAATTTACTGAAGCTTTCTTT
TRBJ1-6,TRBV28,-,-,14,CASSFAREVSPLHF,TGTGCCAGCAGTTTCGCCAGGGAGGTTTCACCCCTCCACTTT
TRBJ2-7,TRBV10-1,-,TRBD2,18,CASSEFRKPSGGHYEQYF,TGCGCCAGCAGTGAGTTCCGAAAGCCTAGCGGGGGACACTACGAGCAGTACTTC
TRBJ2-2,TRBV27,many,-,12,CASSLTSGELFF,TGTGCCAGCAGTTTGACCAGCGGGGAGCTGTTTTTT
TRBJ2-3,TRBV25-1,-,TRBD2,15,CASSAGTNRIDTQYF,TGTGCCAGCAGTGCAGGGACTAACAGGATAGATACGCAGTATTTT
TRBJ2-2,TRBV10-2,once,TRBD2,19,CASDILGESLAGAGGELFF,TGCGCCAGCGACATCCTCGGTGAATCCCTAGCGGGAGCTGGTGGGGAGCTGTTTTTT
TRBJ2-3,TRBV4-1,-,-,16,CASSQGRAGEGDTQYF,TGCGCCAGCAGCCAAGGAAGGGCCGGTGAGGGAGATACGCAGTATTTT
TRBJ2-5,TRBV7-6,-,TRBD1,14,CASSPGTVKETQYF,TGTGCCAGCAGCCCGGGGACAGTTAAAGAGACCCAGTACTTC
TRBJ1-4,TRBV5-4,-,-,14,CASRPGLTGEKLFF,TGTGCCAGCAGACCCGGGCTAACGGGTGAAAAACTGTTTTTT
TRBJ1-5,TRBV19,-,-,15,CASSIGLWGNQPQHF,TGTGCCAGTAGTATTGGGCTATGGGGGAATCAGCCCCAGCATTTT
TRBJ2-7,TRBV9,-,-,13,CASSSGTSWEQYF,TGTGCCAGCAGCTCCGGGACCTCTTGGGAGCAGTACTTC
TRBJ2-1,TRBV27,-,-,12,CASSPSLDEQFF,TGTGCCAGCAGTCCCTCGCTGGATGAGCAGTTCTTC
TRBJ2-7,TRBV10-1,-,TRBD1,15,CASSDPGQGAYEQYF,TGCGCCAGCAGTGACCCGGGACAGGGGGCTTACGAGCAGTACTTC
TRBJ2-7,TRBV27,-,-,16,CASSSSAGTASPEQYF,TGTGCCAGCAGCTCTAGCGCCGGGACAGCATCCCCCGAGCAGTACTTC
TRBJ2-7,TRBV7-9,-,-,16,CASSPGDRDFSYEQYF,TGTGCCAGCAGCCCGGGGGATAGGGATTTCTCCTACGAGCAGTACTTC
TRBJ2-2,TRBV9,-,TRBD1,16,CASSAPGTGNTGELFF,TGTGCCAGCAGCGCCCCCGGGACAGGGAACACCGGGGAGCTGTTTTTT
TRBJ2-7,TRBV19,-,-,14,CASSSRLRGDEQYF,TGTGCCAGTAGTAGCCGCCTCAGGGGAGACGAGCAGTACTTC
TRBJ1-2,TRBV9,-,-,14,CASSAPSGAYGYTF,TGTGCCAGCAGCGCCCCGTCGGGGGCCTATGGCTACACCTTC
TRBJ2-7,TRBV7-9,-,-,12,CASSFSGAEQYF,TGTGCCAGCAGCTTTTCGGGGGCCGAGCAGTACTTC
TRBJ2-1,TRBV30,-,TRBD2,14,CAWESGTSGNEQFF,TGTGCCTGGGAGTCCGGGACTAGCGGGAATGAGCAGTTCTTC
TRBJ2-7,TRBV7-8,-,-,14,CASSPGPSSYEQYF,TGTGCCAGCAGCCCCGGACCGAGCTCCTACGAGCAGTACTTC
TRBJ1-1,TRBV10-2,-,-,16,CASSEEGKTERTEAFF,TGCGCCAGCAGTGAGGAAGGGAAGACAGAACGGACTGAAGCTTTCTTT
TRBJ2-1,TRBV5-1,-,TRBD2,17,CASSITGLAGDYNEQFF,TGCGCCAGCAGCATTACGGGACTAGCGGGCGATTACAATGAGCAGTTCTTC
TRBJ2-7,TRBV4-3,-,-,14,CASSPWDGDGEQYF,TGCGCCAGCAGCCCCTGGGACGGGGACGGGGAGCAGTACTTC
TRBJ2-3,TRBV27,-,-,16,CASSFAWGRGTDTQYF,TGTGCCAGCAGTTTTGCTTGGGGGCGAGGCACAGATACGCAGTATTTT
TRBJ2-1,TRBV19,-,-,14,CASSMKSSYNEQFF,TGTGCCAGTAGTATGAAAAGCTCCTACAATGAGCAGTTCTTC
TRBJ2-7,TRBV7-6,-,-,13,CASSLMEIREQYF,TGTGCCAGCAGCTTAATGGAGATCCGAGAGCAGTACTTC
TRBJ1-2,TRBV5-5,-,-,13,CASSTDLNYGYTF,TGTGCCAGCAGCACCGACTTAAACTATGGCTACACCTTC
TRBJ2-1,TRBV30,-,-,13,CACSQNLHNEQFF,TGTGCCTGCTCCCAGAACCTCCACAATGAGCAGTTCTTC
TRBJ2-7,TRBV5-5,-,-,15,CASSLRTPRDYEQYF,TGTGCCAGCAGCTTGCGGACCCCAAGGGACTACGAGCAGTACTTC
TRBJ2-3,TRBV7-8,-,TRBD2,16,CASRLRGLAVLDTQYF,TGTGCCAGCAGGTTACGTGGACTAGCGGTTTTAGATACGCAGTATTTT
TRBJ2-7,TRBV7-9,-,-,14,CASRSGTATYEQYF,TGTGCCAGCAGGTCCGGGACGGCCACCTACGAGCAGTACTTC
TRBJ1-2,TRBV29-1,once,-,13,CSVDEGLSYGYTF,TGCAGCGTTGATGAGGGGCTTTCCTATGGCTACACCTTC
TRBJ2-7,TRBV5-6,-,TRBD1,13,CASSSTGEYEQYF,TGTGCCAGCAGCAGCACAGGGGAGTACGAGCAGTACTTC
TRBJ2-7,TRBV10-2,-,TRBD1,14,CASSGRQGVYEQYF,TGCGCCAGCAGTGGGAGACAGGGGGTCTACGAGCAGTACTTC
TRBJ1-1,TRBV5-1,once,TRBD1,17,CASSLWGTGDFYTEAFF,TGCGCCAGCAGCTTGTGGGGGACAGGAGACTTTTACACTGAAGCTTTCTTT
TRBJ2-7,TRBV7-9,-,-,12,CASSLGSYEQYF,TGTGCCAGCAGCCTAGGCTCCTACGAGCAGTACTTC
TRBJ1-1,TRBV7-2,-,TRBD1,16,CASSSPRQGVGTEAFF,TGTGCCAGCAGCTCACCCAGACAGGGGGTTGGCACTGAAGCTTTCTTT
TRBJ2-1,TRBV5-1,-,TRBD2,18,CASSLEGASGLSDNEQFF,TGCGCCAGCAGCTTGGAAGGGGCTAGCGGGCTTAGTGACAATGAGCAGTTCTTC
TRBJ2-7,TRBV6-6,-,TRBD2,15,CASSYSQREGYEQYF,TGTGCCAGCAGTTACTCGCAGCGGGAGGGCTACGAGCAGTACTTC
TRBJ1-5,TRBV6-6,-,-,14,CASSYSRTQQPQHF,TGTGCCAGCAGTTACAGCAGGACACAACAGCCCCAGCATTTT